This T cell receptor beta chain is from a study of T cells in Graves' hyperthyroidism and ophthalmopathy. In its sample, this clonotype was seen many times. Antigen unknown. Study conclusions and caveats: Blood also held most thyroid clonotypes expanded beyond 0.001. Ophthalmopathy was predicted by the model a median of about 6.5 months ahead of onset.

J gave up 0 bases and V 4 bases, and 4 bases lay outside the gene matches. This CDR3 contains 16 residues. The germline gives CDR1 MNHNS, CDR2 SASEGT. No progression to ophthalmopathy during 18 months of follow-up defined stable disease. Amplification of TCR beta CDR3 regions used RNA as the template. A first-round RT-PCR of the TCR CDR3 used the HTBI primer set. TCRdb reprocessed the multiplex PCR reads with MiXCR, giving one entry per CDR3 protein. The data contain about 560,000 distinct CDR3 sequences, over 15% of them seen just once; the ten biggest clones take up roughly 18%. J is TRBJ2-3 and V is TRBV6-1, with 10 bases lining up with TRBD2. Sequenced sample: blood. This receptor was taken from a woman aged 18-29 years with Graves' hyperthyroidism. The CDR3 bases are TGTGCCAGCAGTGTACTAGCGGGACCTAGCACAGATACGCAGTATTTT. Its translation: CASSVLAGPSTDTQYF.